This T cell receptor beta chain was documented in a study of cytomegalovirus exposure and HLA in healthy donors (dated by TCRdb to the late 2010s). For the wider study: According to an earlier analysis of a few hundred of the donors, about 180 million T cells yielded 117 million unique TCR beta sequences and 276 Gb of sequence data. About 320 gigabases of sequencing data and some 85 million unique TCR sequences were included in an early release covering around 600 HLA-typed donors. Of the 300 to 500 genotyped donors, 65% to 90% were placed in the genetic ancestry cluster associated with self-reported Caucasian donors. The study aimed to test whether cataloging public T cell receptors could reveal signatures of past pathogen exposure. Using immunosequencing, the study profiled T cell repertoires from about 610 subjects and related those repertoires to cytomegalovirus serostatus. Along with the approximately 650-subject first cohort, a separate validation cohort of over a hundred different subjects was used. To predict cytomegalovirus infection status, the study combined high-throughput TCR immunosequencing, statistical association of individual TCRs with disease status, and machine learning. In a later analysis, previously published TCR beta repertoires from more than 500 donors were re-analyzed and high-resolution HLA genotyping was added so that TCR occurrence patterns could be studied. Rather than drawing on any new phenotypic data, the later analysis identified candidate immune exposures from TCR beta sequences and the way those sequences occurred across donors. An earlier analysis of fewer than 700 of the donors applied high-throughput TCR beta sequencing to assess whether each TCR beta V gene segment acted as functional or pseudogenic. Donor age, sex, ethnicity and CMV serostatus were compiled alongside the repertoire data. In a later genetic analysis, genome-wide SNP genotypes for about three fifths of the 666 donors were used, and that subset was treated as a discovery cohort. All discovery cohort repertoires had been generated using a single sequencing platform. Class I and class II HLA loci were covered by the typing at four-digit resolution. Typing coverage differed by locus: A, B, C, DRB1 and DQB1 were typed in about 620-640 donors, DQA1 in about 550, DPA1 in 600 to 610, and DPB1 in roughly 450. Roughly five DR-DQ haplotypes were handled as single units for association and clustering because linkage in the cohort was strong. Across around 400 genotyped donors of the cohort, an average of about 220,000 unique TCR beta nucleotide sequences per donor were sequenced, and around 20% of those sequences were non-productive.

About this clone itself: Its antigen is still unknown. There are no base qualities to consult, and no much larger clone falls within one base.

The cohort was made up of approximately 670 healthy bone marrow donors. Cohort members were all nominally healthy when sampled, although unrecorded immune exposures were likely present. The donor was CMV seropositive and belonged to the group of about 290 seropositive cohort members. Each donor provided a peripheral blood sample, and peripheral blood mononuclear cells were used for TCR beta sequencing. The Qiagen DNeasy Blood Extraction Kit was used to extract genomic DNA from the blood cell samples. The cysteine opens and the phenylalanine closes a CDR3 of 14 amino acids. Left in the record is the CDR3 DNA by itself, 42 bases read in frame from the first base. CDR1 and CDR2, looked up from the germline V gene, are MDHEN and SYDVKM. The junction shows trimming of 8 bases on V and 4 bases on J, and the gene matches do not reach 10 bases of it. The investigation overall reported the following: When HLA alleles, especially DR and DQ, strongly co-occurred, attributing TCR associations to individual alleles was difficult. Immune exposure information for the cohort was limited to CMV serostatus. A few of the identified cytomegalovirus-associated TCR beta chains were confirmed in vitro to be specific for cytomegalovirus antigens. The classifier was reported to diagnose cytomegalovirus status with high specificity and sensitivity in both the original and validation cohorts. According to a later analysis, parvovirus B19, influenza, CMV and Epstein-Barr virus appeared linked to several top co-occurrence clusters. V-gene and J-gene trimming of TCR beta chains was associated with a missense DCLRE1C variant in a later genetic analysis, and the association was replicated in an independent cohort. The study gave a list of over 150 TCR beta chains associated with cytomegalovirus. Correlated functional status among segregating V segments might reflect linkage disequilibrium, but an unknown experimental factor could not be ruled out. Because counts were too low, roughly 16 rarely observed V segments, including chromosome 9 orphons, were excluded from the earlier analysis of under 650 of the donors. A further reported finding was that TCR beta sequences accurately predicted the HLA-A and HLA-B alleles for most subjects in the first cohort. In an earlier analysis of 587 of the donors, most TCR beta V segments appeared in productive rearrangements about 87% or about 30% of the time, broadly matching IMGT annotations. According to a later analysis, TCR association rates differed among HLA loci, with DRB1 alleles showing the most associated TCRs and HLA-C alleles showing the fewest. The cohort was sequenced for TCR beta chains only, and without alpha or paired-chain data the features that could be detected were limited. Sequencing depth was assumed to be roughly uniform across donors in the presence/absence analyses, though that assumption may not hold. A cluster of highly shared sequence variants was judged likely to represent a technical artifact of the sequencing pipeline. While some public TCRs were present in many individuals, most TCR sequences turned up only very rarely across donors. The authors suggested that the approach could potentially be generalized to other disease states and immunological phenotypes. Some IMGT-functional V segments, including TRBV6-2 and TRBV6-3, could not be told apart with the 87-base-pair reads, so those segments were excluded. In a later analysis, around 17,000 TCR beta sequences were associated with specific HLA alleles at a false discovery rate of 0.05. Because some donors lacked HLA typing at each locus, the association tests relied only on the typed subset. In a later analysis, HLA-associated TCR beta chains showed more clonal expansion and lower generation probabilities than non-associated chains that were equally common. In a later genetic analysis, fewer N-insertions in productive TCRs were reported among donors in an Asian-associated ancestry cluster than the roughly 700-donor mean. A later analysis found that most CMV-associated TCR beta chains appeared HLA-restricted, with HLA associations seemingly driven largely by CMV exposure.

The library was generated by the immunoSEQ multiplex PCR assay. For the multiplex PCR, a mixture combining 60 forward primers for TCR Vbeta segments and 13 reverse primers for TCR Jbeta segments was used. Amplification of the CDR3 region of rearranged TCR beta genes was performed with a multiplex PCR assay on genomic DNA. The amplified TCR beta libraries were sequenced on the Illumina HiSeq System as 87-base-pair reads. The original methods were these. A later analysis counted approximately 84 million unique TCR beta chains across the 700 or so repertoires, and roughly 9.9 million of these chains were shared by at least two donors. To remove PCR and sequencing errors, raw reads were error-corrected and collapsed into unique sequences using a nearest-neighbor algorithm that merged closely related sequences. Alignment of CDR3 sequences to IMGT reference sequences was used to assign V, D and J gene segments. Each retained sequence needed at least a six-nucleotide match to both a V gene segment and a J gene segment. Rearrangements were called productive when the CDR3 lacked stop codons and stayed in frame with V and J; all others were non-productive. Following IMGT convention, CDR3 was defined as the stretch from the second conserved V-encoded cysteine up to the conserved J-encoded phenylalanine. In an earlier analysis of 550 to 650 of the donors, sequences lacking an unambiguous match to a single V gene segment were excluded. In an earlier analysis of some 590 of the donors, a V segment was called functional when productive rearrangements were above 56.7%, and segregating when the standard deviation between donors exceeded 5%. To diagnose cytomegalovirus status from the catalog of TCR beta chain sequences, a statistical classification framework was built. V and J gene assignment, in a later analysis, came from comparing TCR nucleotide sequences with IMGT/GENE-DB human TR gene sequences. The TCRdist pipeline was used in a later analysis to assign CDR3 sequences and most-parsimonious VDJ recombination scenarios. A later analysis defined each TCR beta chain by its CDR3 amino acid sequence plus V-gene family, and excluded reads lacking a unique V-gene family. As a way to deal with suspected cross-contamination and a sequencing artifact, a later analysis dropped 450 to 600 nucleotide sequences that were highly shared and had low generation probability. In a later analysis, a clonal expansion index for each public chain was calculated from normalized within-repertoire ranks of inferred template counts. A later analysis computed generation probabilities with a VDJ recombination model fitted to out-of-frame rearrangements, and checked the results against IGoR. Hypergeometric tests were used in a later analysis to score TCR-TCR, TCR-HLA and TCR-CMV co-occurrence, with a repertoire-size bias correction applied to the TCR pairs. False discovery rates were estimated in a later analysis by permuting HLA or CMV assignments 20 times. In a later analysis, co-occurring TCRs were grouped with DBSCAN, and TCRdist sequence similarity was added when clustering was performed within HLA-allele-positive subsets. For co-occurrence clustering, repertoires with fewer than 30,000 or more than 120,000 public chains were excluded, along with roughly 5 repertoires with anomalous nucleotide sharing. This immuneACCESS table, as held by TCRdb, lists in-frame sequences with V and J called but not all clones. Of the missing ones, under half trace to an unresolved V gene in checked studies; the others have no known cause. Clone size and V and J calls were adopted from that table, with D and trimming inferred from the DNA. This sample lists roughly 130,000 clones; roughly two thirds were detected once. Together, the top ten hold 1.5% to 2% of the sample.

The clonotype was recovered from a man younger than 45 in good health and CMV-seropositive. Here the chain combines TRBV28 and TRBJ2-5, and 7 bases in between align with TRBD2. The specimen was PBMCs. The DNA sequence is TGTGCCAGCCTACGAGGGAGGGGTCGAGAGACCCAGTACTTC. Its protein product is CASLRGRGRETQYF.